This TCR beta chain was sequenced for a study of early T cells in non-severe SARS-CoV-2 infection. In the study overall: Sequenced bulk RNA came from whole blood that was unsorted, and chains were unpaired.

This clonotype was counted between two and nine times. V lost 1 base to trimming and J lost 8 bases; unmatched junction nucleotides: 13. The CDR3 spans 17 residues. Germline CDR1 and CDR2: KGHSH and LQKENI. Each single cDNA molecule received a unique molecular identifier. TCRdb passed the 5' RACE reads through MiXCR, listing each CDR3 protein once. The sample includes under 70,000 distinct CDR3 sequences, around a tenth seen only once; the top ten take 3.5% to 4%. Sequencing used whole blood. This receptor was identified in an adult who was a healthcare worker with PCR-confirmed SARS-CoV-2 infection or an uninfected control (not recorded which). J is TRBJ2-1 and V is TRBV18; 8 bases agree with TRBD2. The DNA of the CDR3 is TGTGCCAGCTCACCACGGCAAGCGGGGGTGGCTGGGGATGAGCAGTTCTTC. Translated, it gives CASSPRQAGVAGDEQFF.